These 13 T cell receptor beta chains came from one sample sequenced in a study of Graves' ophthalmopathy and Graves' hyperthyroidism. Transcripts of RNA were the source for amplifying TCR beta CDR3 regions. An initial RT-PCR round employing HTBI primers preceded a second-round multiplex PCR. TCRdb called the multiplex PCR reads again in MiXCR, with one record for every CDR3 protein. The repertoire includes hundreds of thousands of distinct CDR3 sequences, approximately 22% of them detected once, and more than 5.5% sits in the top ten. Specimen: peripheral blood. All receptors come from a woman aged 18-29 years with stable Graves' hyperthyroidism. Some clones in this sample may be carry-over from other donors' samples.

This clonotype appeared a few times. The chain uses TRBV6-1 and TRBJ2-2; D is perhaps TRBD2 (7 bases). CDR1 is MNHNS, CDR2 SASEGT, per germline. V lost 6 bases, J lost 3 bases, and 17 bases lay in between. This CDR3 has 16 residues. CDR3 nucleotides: TGTGCCAGCAGACGAGACGGGGGGCAGGACACCGGGGAGCTGTTTTTT. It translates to CASRRDGGQDTGELFF.

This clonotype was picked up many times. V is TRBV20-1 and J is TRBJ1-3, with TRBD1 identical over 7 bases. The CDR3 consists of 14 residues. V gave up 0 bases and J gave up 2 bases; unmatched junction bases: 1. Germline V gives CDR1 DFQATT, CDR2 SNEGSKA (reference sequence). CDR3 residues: CSARDQGAGNTIYF. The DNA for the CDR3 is TGCAGTGCTAGAGATCAGGGGGCTGGAAACACCATATATTTT.

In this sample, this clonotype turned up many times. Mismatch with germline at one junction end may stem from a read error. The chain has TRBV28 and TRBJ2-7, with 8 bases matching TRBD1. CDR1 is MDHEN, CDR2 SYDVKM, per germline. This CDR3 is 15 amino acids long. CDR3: CVSSSSTAGGGEQYF. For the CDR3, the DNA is TGTGTCAGCAGTTCGTCTACGGCAGGGGGCGGCGAGCAGTACTTC.

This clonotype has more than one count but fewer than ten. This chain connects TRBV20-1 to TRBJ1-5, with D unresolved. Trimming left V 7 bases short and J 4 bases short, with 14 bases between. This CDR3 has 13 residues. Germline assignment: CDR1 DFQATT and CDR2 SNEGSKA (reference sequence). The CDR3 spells CSVPPSGNQPQHF. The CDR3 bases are TGCAGTGTACCACCGTCCGGAAATCAGCCCCAGCATTTT.

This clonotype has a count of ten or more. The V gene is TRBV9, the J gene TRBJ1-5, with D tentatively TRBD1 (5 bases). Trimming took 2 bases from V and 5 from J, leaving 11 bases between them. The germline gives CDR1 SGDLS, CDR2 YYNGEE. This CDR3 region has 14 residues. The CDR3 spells CASSVGARDQPQHF. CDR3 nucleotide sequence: TGTGCCAGCAGCGTCGGGGCGAGGGATCAGCCCCAGCATTTT.

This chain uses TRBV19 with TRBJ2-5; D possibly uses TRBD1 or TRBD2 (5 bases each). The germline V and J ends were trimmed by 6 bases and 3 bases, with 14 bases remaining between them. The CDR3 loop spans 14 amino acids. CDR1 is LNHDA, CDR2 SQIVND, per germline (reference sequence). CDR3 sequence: CASSPWDAEETQYF. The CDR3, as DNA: TGTGCCAGTAGCCCCTGGGACGCCGAAGAGACCCAGTACTTC.

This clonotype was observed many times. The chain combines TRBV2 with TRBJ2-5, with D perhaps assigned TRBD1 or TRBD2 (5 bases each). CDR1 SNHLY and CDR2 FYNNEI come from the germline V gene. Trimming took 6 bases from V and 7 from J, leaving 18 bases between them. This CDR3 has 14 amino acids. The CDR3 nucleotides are TGTGCCAGCAGAACCGGGACCATAGGTGGGACCCAGTACTTC. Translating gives CASRTGTIGGTQYF.

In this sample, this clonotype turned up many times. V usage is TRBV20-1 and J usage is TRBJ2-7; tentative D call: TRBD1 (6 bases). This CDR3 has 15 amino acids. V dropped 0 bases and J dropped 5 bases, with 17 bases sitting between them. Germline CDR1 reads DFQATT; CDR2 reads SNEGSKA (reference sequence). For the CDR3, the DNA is TGCAGTGCTAGAGATCTGGCACAGGGACACGACGAGCAGTACTTC. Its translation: CSARDLAQGHDEQYF.

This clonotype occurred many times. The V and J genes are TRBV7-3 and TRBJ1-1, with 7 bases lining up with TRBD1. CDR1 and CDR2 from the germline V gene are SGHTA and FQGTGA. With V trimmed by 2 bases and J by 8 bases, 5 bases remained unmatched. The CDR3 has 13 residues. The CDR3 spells CASSLVGQDEAFF. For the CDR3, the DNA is TGTGCCAGCAGCTTAGTTGGACAGGACGAAGCTTTCTTT.

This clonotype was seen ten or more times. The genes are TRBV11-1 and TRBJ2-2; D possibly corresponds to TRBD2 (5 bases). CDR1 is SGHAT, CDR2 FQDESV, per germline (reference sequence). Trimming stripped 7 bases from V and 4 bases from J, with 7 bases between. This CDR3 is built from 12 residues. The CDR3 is CASIGITGELFF. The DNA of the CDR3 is TGTGCCAGCATCGGGATCACCGGGGAGCTGTTTTTT. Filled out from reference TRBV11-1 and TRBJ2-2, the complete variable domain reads EAEVAQSPRYKITEKSQAVAFWCDPISGHATLYWYRQILGQGPELLVQFQDESVVDDSQLPKDRFSAERLKGVDSTLKIQPAELGDSAMYLCASIGITGELFFGEGSRLTVL.

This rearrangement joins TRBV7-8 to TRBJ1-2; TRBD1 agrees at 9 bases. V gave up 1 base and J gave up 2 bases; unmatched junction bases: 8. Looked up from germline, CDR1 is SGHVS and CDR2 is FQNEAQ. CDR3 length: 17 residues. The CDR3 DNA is TGTGCCAGCAGCTTAGTGTGGTTCGGGACAGGGAACTATGGCTACACCTTC. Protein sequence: CASSLVWFGTGNYGYTF.

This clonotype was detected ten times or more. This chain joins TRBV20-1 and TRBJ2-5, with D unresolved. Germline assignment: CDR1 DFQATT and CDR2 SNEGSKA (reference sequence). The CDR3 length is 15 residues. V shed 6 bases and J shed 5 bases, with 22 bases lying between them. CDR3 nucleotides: TGCAGTGCCAAGTCGGTCAGCCAGGACGGGGAGACCCAGTACTTC. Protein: CSAKSVSQDGETQYF.

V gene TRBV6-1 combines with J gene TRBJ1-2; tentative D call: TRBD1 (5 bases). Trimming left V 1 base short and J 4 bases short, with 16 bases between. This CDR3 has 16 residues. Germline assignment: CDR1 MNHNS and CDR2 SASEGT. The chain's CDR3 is CASSEGGGNGGYGYTF. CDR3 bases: TGTGCCAGCAGTGAAGGAGGCGGGAATGGGGGCTATGGCTACACCTTC.